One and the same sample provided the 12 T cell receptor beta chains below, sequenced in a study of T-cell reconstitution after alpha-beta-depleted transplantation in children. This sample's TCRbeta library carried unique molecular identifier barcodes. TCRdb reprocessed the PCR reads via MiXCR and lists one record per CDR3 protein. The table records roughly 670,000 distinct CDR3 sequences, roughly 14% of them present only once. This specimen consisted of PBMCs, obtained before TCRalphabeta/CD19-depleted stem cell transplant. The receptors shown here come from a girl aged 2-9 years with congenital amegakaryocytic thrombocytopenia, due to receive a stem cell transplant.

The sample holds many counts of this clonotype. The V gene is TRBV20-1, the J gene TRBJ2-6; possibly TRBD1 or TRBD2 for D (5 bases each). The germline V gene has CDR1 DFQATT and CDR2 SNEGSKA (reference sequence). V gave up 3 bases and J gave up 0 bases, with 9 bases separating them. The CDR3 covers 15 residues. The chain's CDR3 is CSARRGYSGANVLTF. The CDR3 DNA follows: TGCAGTGCTAGGAGGGGATACTCTGGGGCCAACGTCCTGACTTTC.

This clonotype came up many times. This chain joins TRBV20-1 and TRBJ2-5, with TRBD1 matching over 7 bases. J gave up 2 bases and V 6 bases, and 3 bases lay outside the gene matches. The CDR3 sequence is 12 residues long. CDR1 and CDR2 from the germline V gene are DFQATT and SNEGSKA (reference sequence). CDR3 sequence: CSAPGQQETQYF. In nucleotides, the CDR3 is TGCAGTGCACCGGGACAGCAAGAGACCCAGTACTTC.

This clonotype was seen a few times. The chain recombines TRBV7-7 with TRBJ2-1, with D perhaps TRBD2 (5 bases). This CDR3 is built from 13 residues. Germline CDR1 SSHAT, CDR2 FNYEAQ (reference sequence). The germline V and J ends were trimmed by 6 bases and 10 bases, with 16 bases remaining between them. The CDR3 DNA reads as TGTGCCAGCAGTCTAGGAAGCGGAGCCGAGCAGTTCTTC. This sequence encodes CASSLGSGAEQFF.

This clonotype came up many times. CDR3 DNA sequence: TGCGCCAGCAGCTTGGGGATACTAACAGGGGACTTTGAAGCTTTCTTT. Its protein product is CASSLGILTGDFEAFF. The J gene is TRBJ1-1, the V gene TRBV5-1; 7 positions agree with TRBD1. The V gene end was trimmed by 0 bases and the J gene end by 7 bases; junction bases not matched to a gene: 12. The CDR3 extends over 16 amino acids. Germline V gives CDR1 SGHRS, CDR2 YFSETQ.

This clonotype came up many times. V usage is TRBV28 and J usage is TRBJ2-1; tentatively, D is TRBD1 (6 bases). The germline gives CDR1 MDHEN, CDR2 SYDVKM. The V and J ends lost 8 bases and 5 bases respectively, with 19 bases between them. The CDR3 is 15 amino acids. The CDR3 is CASVEGRGYNNEQFF. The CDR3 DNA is TGTGCCAGCGTCGAGGGCAGGGGCTATAACAATGAGCAGTTCTTC.

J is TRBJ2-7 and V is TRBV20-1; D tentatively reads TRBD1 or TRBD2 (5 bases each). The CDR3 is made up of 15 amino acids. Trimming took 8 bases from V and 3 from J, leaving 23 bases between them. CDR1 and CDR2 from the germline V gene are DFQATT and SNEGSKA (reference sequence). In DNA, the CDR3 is TGCAGTACCCTTCCGGGACCCCGGGGTGACTACGAGCAGTACTTC. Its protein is CSTLPGPRGDYEQYF.

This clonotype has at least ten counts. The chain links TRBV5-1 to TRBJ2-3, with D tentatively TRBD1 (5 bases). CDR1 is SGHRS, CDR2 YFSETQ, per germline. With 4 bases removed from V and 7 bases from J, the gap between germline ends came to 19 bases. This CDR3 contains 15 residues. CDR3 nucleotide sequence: TGCGCCAGCAGCCCCCGACAGATGGGCAATTATACGCAGTATTTT. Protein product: CASSPRQMGNYTQYF.

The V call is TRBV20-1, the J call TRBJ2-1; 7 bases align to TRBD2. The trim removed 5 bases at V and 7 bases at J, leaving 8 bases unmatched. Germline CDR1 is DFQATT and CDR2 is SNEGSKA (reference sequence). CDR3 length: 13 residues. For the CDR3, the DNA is TGCAGTGCTGCCCTAGCGGAGGGTAATGAGCAGTTCTTC. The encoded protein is CSAALAEGNEQFF.

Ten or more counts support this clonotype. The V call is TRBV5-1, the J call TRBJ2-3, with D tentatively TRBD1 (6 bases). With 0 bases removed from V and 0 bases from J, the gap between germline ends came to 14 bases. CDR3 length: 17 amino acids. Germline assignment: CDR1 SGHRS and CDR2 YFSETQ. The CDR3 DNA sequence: TGCGCCAGCAGCTTGGAAGCGGACAGCCGTAGCACAGATACGCAGTATTTT. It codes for CASSLEADSRSTDTQYF.

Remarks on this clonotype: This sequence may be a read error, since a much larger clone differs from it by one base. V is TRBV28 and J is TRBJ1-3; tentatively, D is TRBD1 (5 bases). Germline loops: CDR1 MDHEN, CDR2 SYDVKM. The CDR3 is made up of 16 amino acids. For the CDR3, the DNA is TGTGCCAGCAGTTTTACTGGCGGACACACTGGATACACCATATATTTT. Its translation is CASSFTGGHTGYTIYF.

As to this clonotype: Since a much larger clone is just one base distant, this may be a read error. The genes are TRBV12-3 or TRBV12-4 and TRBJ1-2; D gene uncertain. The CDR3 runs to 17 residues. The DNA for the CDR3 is TGTGCCAGCAGTTATCGTGAGGAGTTTATGGCTAACTATGGCTACCCCTTC. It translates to CASSYREEFMANYGYPF.

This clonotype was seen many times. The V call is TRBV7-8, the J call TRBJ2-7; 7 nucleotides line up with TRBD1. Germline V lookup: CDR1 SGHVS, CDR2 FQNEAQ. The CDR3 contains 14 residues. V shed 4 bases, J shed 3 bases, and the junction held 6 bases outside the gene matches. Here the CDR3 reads CASSSRQGNYEQYF. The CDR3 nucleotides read TGTGCCAGCAGCTCCCGACAGGGAAACTACGAGCAGTACTTC.